One sample yielded the 30 T cell receptor beta chains listed below, sequenced in a study of blood T cell repertoires in COVID-19. The table came from immunoSEQ multiplex PCR; TCRdb's copy has only in-frame clones and leaves some out. The sample has about 140,000 clones, approximately 84% seen once. The sequencing input was peripheral blood. The origin of the receptors is a woman aged 55 to 70 with acute or convalescent COVID-19.

The chain joins TRBV5-1 to TRBJ1-2, with 8 nucleotides matching TRBD1. V gave up 4 bases and J gave up 5 bases; unmatched junction bases: 13. Germline V gives CDR1 SGHRS, CDR2 YFSETQ. CDR3 length: 16 residues. This CDR3 is CASSPKPLDRVYGYTF. The CDR3, as DNA: TGCGCCAGCAGCCCAAAACCCCTGGACAGGGTATATGGCTACACCTTC.

The gene calls are TRBV6-5 and TRBJ1-2; 8 bases line up with TRBD1. Germline V gene sequence: CDR1 MNHEY, CDR2 SVGAGI. Trimming at V came to 10 bases and at J to 5 bases, leaving 9 bases not matched to a gene. This CDR3 is 13 amino acids long. The CDR3 DNA sequence: TGTGCCACCCGAGACAGGGGTGGTTATGGCTACACCTTC. Protein sequence: CATRDRGGYGYTF.

This clone turned up a few times. The J gene is TRBJ2-7, the V gene TRBV28; 9 bases agree with TRBD2. This CDR3 contains 14 residues. CDR1 is MDHEN, CDR2 SYDVKM, per germline. Trimming took 6 bases from V and 5 from J; bases not matched to a gene: 8. The CDR3 sequence: CASRQIGTSNEQYF. CDR3 in DNA: TGTGCCAGCAGACAGATAGGGACTAGCAACGAGCAGTACTTC.

The gene calls are TRBV15 and TRBJ2-1; 10 bases map to TRBD2. The CDR3 sequence is 15 residues long. Unmatched junction bases numbered 8, after V lost 5 bases and J lost 7 bases. Germline assignment: CDR1 LNHNV and CDR2 YYDKDF (reference sequence). The CDR3, as DNA: TGTGCCACCAGCCGACGGTCTAGCGGGAGTAATGAGCAGTTCTTC. It yields the protein CATSRRSSGSNEQFF.

A single count supports this clone. V usage is TRBV4-2 and J usage is TRBJ1-5, with D maybe TRBD1 (6 bases). Germline CDR1 LGHNA, CDR2 YNFKEQ. V lost 0 bases and J 4 bases, leaving 10 bases between the germline ends. The CDR3 length is 15 residues. The DNA for the CDR3 is TGTGCCAGCAGCCAAGAGGGAGGGGGTAATCAGCCCCAGCATTTT. Residues: CASSQEGGGNQPQHF.

The CDR3 loop is CASSYNPGTGGRNTIYF. CDR3 nucleotides: TGCGCCAGCAGCTACAACCCCGGGACAGGGGGACGAAACACCATATATTTT. The chain joins TRBV5-1 to TRBJ1-3, with TRBD1 matching over 11 bases. The CDR3 is made up of 17 amino acids. Looked up from germline, CDR1 is SGHRS and CDR2 is YFSETQ. V shed 3 bases and J 5 bases; nucleotides not matched to a gene: 10.

This clone was detected only a few times. The chain couples TRBV7-2 to TRBJ2-5; 7 bases line up with TRBD2. Germline CDR1 reads SGHTA; CDR2 reads FQGNSA. The CDR3 contains 15 residues. The V segment lost 3 bases and the J segment 5 bases; nucleotides outside the gene matches: 9. Here the CDR3 DNA reads TGTGCCAGCAGCTTTTGGGGGAGGGGCGGGGAGACCCAGTACTTC. Protein: CASSFWGRGGETQYF.

In its sample, this clone was seen a few times. The rearrangement uses TRBV28 and TRBJ2-5; no firm D call. Looked up from germline, CDR1 is MDHEN and CDR2 is SYDVKM. V lost 3 bases and J 4 bases, leaving 9 bases between the germline ends. This CDR3 spans 13 amino acids. This CDR3 is CASSFHARETQYF. The DNA of the CDR3 is TGTGCCAGCAGTTTTCACGCGAGAGAGACCCAGTACTTC.

This clone came up once. The chain has TRBV7-2 and TRBJ1-2, with TRBD1 identical over 10 bases. CDR3 length: 14 amino acids. V trimming: 5 bases; J trimming: 7 bases; junction bases outside the gene matches: 7. CDR1 and CDR2 (germline): SGHTA, FQGNSA. The CDR3 DNA sequence: TGTGCCAGCAGCCCTCGGGGACAGGGGAGTGGCTACACCTTC. Its translation: CASSPRGQGSGYTF.

The chain combines TRBV7-9 with TRBJ2-1; 9 bases map to TRBD2. Trimming took 5 bases from V and 6 from J; bases not matched to a gene: 8. Per the germline V gene, CDR1 is SEHNR and CDR2 is FQNEAQ (reference sequence). The CDR3 spans 15 residues. The CDR3: CASSLGLAGSNEQFF. The CDR3 DNA sequence: TGTGCCAGCAGCCTAGGCCTAGCGGGAAGCAATGAGCAGTTCTTC. Looking up the rest from reference TRBV7-9 and TRBJ2-1 gives the full variable domain: DTGVSQNPRHKITKRGQNVTFRCDPISEHNRLYWYRQTLGQGPEFLTYFQNEAQLEKSRLLSDRFSAERPKGSFSTLEIQRTEQGDSAMYLCASSLGLAGSNEQFFGPGTRLTVL.

The chain is built from TRBV7-9 and TRBJ1-5; D gene unclear. The CDR3 contains 12 residues. CDR1 is SEHNR, CDR2 FQNEAQ, per germline (reference sequence). Trimming left V 2 bases short and J 7 bases short, with 6 bases between. The chain's CDR3 is CASSLHSQPQHF. DNA of the CDR3: TGTGCCAGCAGCTTACACTCGCAGCCCCAGCATTTT.

V gene TRBV5-1 combines with J gene TRBJ2-1; weak D call: TRBD2 (5 bases). CDR1 and CDR2 (germline): SGHRS, YFSETQ. CDR3 length: 14 residues. With 0 bases removed from V and 6 bases from J, the gap between germline ends came to 10 bases. In DNA, the CDR3 is TGCGCCAGCAGCTTGGAGGGAGTCACCAATGAGCAGTTCTTC. It codes for CASSLEGVTNEQFF. Looking up the rest from reference TRBV5-1 and TRBJ2-1 gives the full variable domain: KAGVTQTPRYLIKTRGQQVTLSCSPISGHRSVSWYQQTPGQGLQFLFEYFSETQRNKGNFPGRFSGRQFSNSRSEMNVSTLELGDSALYLCASSLEGVTNEQFFGPGTRLTVL.

V and J are TRBV7-2 and TRBJ2-5, with TRBD1 matching 7 bases. Germline values: CDR1 SGHTA, CDR2 FQGNSA. The CDR3 runs 15 residues. With 3 bases clipped from V and 0 bases from J, the junction kept 4 bases outside the gene matches. The CDR3 reads CASSLRGTDQETQYF. CDR3 sequence (DNA): TGTGCCAGCAGCTTGAGGGGGACAGACCAAGAGACCCAGTACTTC. Full variable domain (outside the CDR3, taken from reference TRBV7-2 and TRBJ2-5): GAGVSQSPSNKVTEKGKDVELRCDPISGHTALYWYRQSLGQGLEFLIYFQGNSAPDKSGLPSDRFSAERTGGSVSTLTIQRTQQEDSAVYLCASSLRGTDQETQYFGPGTRLLVL.

The CDR3 here is CASSFKPGTSGIKGEQYF. The DNA of the CDR3 is TGTGCCAGCAGTTTTAAACCCGGGACTAGCGGGATTAAAGGGGAGCAGTACTTC. The chain links TRBV27 to TRBJ2-7; 13 bases line up with TRBD2. The CDR3 has 18 residues. Trimming cost V 3 bases and J 7 bases; bases outside gene matches: 15. The V gene's germline CDR1 is MNHEY and CDR2 SMNVEV (reference sequence).

V usage is TRBV21-1 and J usage is TRBJ2-3; TRBD1, the table's D call, was not compared with the DNA. TRBV21-1 is a pseudogene. This CDR3 has 14 residues. CDR3 sequence reads: CASSKRGMTDTQYF. CDR3 in DNA: TGTGCCAGCAGCAAAAGGGGGATGACAGATACGCAGTATTTT.

This clone was observed a handful of times. The genes are TRBV4-2 and TRBJ2-7, with D uncertain. Trimming removed 4 bases from V and 3 bases from J, with 10 bases in between. This CDR3 comprises 13 residues. Germline loops: CDR1 LGHNA, CDR2 YNFKEQ. The CDR3 coding sequence is TGTGCCAGCAGCCTTACGCGGCACTACGAGCAGTACTTC. Translation: CASSLTRHYEQYF.

J is TRBJ1-1 and V is TRBV20-1, with 8 positions matching TRBD1. The CDR3 spans 16 residues. CDR1 and CDR2 (germline): DFQATT, SNEGSKA (reference sequence). With 6 bases clipped from V and 0 bases from J, the junction kept 12 bases outside the gene matches. The CDR3 DNA is TGCAGTGCCAGTACCGGGACAGGATTCATGAACACTGAAGCTTTCTTT. This translates into CSASTGTGFMNTEAFF.

The genes are TRBV25-1 and TRBJ2-1, with TRBD2 identical over 7 bases. V shed 1 base and J 5 bases; nucleotides not matched to a gene: 8. The CDR3 is made up of 16 amino acids. CDR1 is MGHDK, CDR2 SYGVNS, per germline. The CDR3 protein is CASSELRGGPHNEQFF. The CDR3 bases are TGTGCCAGCAGTGAATTGCGGGGAGGGCCCCACAATGAGCAGTTCTTC.

V and J are TRBV7-9 and TRBJ2-2; TRBD1 agrees at 8 bases. The germline CDR1 and CDR2 sequences are SEHNR and FQNEAQ (reference sequence). V shed 4 bases, J shed 5 bases, and the junction held 6 bases outside the gene matches. This CDR3 comprises 15 residues. CDR3 nucleotides: TGTGCCAGCAGCTCCGACAGGGGTGCGACCGGGGAGCTGTTTTTT. Residues: CASSSDRGATGELFF.

This clone appeared once. The gene calls are TRBV6-5 and TRBJ2-7; 9 bases align to TRBD1. The CDR3 covers 14 residues. Trimming at V came to 5 bases and at J to 3 bases, leaving 5 bases not matched to a gene. Per germline, CDR1 MNHEY and CDR2 SVGAGI. The CDR3 sequence: CASSQTGGVYEQYF. In nucleotides, the CDR3 is TGTGCCAGCAGTCAAACAGGGGGCGTCTACGAGCAGTACTTC.

CDR3 loop: CASSYARGTTDTQYF. The DNA of the CDR3 is TGTGCCAGCAGTTACGCTAGGGGAACCACAGATACGCAGTATTTT. The V gene is TRBV6-5, the J gene TRBJ2-3; maybe TRBD1 (5 bases). The CDR3 extends over 15 amino acids. V lost 2 bases and J lost 2, with 11 bases in between. The germline gives CDR1 MNHEY, CDR2 SVGAGI.

The gene calls are TRBV6-6 and TRBJ2-7, with 8 bases that match TRBD1. Germline V lookup: CDR1 MNHNY, CDR2 SVGAGI (reference sequence). V was clipped by 1 base and J by 2 bases; unmatched bases: 7. The CDR3 extends over 16 amino acids. Here the CDR3 DNA reads TGTGCCAGCAGTTACTGGACAGGGAGCTTTCCCTACGAGCAGTACTTC. Translated, it gives CASSYWTGSFPYEQYF.

This chain uses TRBV6-5 with TRBJ1-5; the D gene is possibly TRBD1 (5 bases). Trimming stripped 8 bases from V and 2 bases from J, with 10 bases between. The CDR3 runs to 13 residues. Germline CDR1 MNHEY, CDR2 SVGAGI. CDR3 residues: CASEGGGNQPQHF. DNA for the CDR3: TGTGCCAGCGAGGGAGGGGGCAATCAGCCCCAGCATTTT.

The rearrangement joins TRBV5-8 to TRBJ2-7; TRBD2 might be the D (7 bases). The V end lost 1 base, the J end lost 7 bases, and 15 bases lay between the germline ends. The CDR3 runs 14 residues. Germline V gene sequence: CDR1 SGHTS, CDR2 YDEGEE. The CDR3 reads CASSLIGGPREQYF. CDR3 sequence (DNA): TGTGCCAGCAGCTTGATCGGGGGGCCAAGGGAGCAGTACTTC.

This chain links TRBV27 with TRBJ1-5; D is unclear. CDR3 length equals 13 residues. V lost 2 bases to trimming and J lost 4 bases, with 6 bases between them. Germline V lookup: CDR1 MNHEY, CDR2 SMNVEV (reference sequence). Here the CDR3 reads CASSLGPNQPQHF. As DNA, the CDR3 is TGTGCCAGCAGTTTAGGCCCTAATCAGCCCCAGCATTTT.

The chain employs TRBV19 and TRBJ2-3; TRBD1 matches 11 bases. Germline V gene data show CDR1 as LNHDA and CDR2 as SQIVND (reference sequence). The CDR3 consists of 16 residues. After removal of 4 bases from V and 2 bases from J, the junction contained 5 bases not matched to a gene. This CDR3 is CASSKRTGGVTDTQYF. CDR3 coding DNA: TGTGCCAGTAGTAAAAGGACAGGGGGCGTCACAGATACGCAGTATTTT.

The chain uses TRBV5-1 and TRBJ2-2; D possibly corresponds to TRBD2 (6 bases). Per the germline V gene, CDR1 is SGHRS and CDR2 is YFSETQ. V gave up 0 bases and J gave up 4 bases, with 7 bases separating them. The CDR3 length is 14 residues. The CDR3 bases are TGCGCCAGCAGCTTGGCCGGGGGCACCGGGGAGCTGTTTTTT. Translated, it gives CASSLAGGTGELFF.

The genes are TRBV28 and TRBJ2-1, with TRBD2 as a possible D gene (6 bases). CDR1 and CDR2 from the germline V gene are MDHEN and SYDVKM. The CDR3 runs to 13 residues. V gave up 7 bases and J gave up 6 bases, with 13 bases separating them. The CDR3 sequence: CASTLLASNEQFF. The CDR3 region has the DNA TGTGCCAGCACCCTACTAGCCTCCAATGAGCAGTTCTTC.

The V call is TRBV4-2, the J call TRBJ2-5; no reliable D call. V was cut by 3 bases and J by 5 bases, with 13 bases left in between. Per germline, CDR1 LGHNA and CDR2 YNFKEQ. This CDR3 spans 14 amino acids. This chain's CDR3 is CASSQISDGETQYF. In nucleotides, the CDR3 is TGTGCCAGCAGCCAGATTTCCGACGGGGAGACCCAGTACTTC.

This chain uses TRBV11-1 with TRBJ1-2, with a possible D match to TRBD1 (6 bases). Germline CDR1 is SGHAT and CDR2 is FQDESV (reference sequence). The CDR3 spans 14 residues. V shed 4 bases and J shed 2 bases, with 11 bases lying between them. DNA of the CDR3: TGTGCCAGCAGCTCCGGACAGCGCAACTATGGCTACACCTTC. Protein sequence: CASSSGQRNYGYTF.